What follows are 27 T cell receptor beta chains derived from one specimen sequenced in a study of blood T cell repertoires in COVID-19. This table comes from immunoSEQ multiplex PCR, and its TCRdb copy is limited to in-frame clones, with some not included. The sample holds about 170,000 clones, 86% seen once. The sequencing sample was made of peripheral blood. These TCRs come from a woman at least 80 years old in a cohort sampled during active or convalescent COVID-19.

The V and J genes are TRBV24-1 and TRBJ2-5; TRBD1 aligns across 7 bases. CDR1 is KGHDR, CDR2 SFDVKD, per germline. The CDR3 spans 15 residues. V was pared by 3 bases and J by 2 bases, with 5 bases of the junction left unmatched. The CDR3 nucleotides read TGTGCCACCAGTGATCCAGGGGGTGGACAAGAGACCCAGTACTTC. This encodes CATSDPGGGQETQYF.

This clone has just one count. This chain joins TRBV4-1 and TRBJ1-1; D gene unclear. The V end was cut by 1 base, the J end by 4 bases, with 16 bases between. There are 16 residues in the CDR3. Germline CDR1 and CDR2: MGHRA and YSYEKL. The CDR3 sequence is CASSQGPLGRRTEAFF. CDR3 coding DNA: TGCGCCAGCAGCCAAGGCCCCCTGGGCAGGCGCACTGAAGCTTTCTTT.

As regards this clone: At one boundary the junction diverges from the germline segment, which might be a read error. V and J are TRBV7-7 and TRBJ2-1; 13 nucleotides align to TRBD2. CDR3 length: 16 residues. The germline CDR1 and CDR2 sequences are SSHAT and FNYEAQ (reference sequence). CDR3 nucleotide sequence: TGTGCTAGCAGCCCCGGGACTAGCGGGGTTTTCTATGAGCAGTTCTTC. Residues: CASSPGTSGVFYEQFF.

J is TRBJ2-3 and V is TRBV10-3, with D possibly TRBD1 on 5 matching bases. CDR3 length: 14 residues. With 7 bases removed from V and 2 bases from J, the gap between germline ends came to 13 bases. Germline CDR1 and CDR2: ENHRY and SYGVKD. CDR3 in DNA: TGTGCCATCACCCAAAACAGGAACACAGATACGCAGTATTTT. This encodes CAITQNRNTDTQYF.

V and J are TRBV27 and TRBJ1-6; the match to TRBD1 covers 7 bases. With V trimmed by 7 bases and J by 7 bases, 7 bases remained unmatched. CDR1 and CDR2 (germline): MNHEY, SMNVEV (reference sequence). The CDR3 runs 14 residues. The CDR3 coding sequence is TGTGCCAGCAAACAGGGGTACGGCAATTCACCCCTCCACTTT. Its translation is CASKQGYGNSPLHF.

The gene calls are TRBV6-6 and TRBJ1-2, with TRBD1 matching over 7 bases. The CDR3 has 14 amino acids. Trimming removed 4 bases from V and 3 bases from J; junction bases left unmatched: 5. Germline V gene sequence: CDR1 MNHNY, CDR2 SVGAGI (reference sequence). CDR3 loop: CASSSDRAHYGYTF. The DNA of the CDR3 is TGTGCCAGCAGTTCTGACAGGGCGCACTATGGCTACACCTTC.

The chain uses TRBV7-9 and TRBJ2-1; 8 nucleotides match TRBD1. CDR3 length: 16 amino acids. Germline V CDR1 and CDR2: SEHNR, FQNEAQ (reference sequence). V lost 6 bases and J lost 9; bases outside the gene matches: 16. CDR3 nucleotides: TGTGCCAGCAGACCCGGACAGGGCTTCCCCTGGGGTGAGCAGTTCTTC. Translated, it gives CASRPGQGFPWGEQFF. Complete variable domain (other parts from reference TRBV7-9 and TRBJ2-1): DTGVSQNPRHKITKRGQNVTFRCDPISEHNRLYWYRQTLGQGPEFLTYFQNEAQLEKSRLLSDRFSAERPKGSFSTLEIQRTEQGDSAMYLCASRPGQGFPWGEQFFGPGTRLTVL.

The CDR3 DNA sequence: TGTGCCAGCAGTCCCGGGACTAGCTACTCCTACGAGCAGTACGTC. Encoded protein: CASSPGTSYSYEQYV. This chain joins TRBV28 and TRBJ2-7, with TRBD2 identical over 9 bases. The CDR3 has 15 residues. CDR1 and CDR2 from the germline V gene are MDHEN and SYDVKM. Trimming took 5 bases from V and 0 from J; bases not matched to a gene: 5.

The chain links TRBV5-1 to TRBJ2-5, with a weak D call TRBD1 (5 bases). CDR3 size: 14 residues. V was trimmed by 1 base and J by 3 bases, leaving 10 bases between them. The V gene's germline CDR1 is SGHRS and CDR2 YFSETQ. The CDR3 DNA follows: TGCGCCAGCAGCTTGTCAGGGATAGAAGAGACCCAGTACTTC. This encodes CASSLSGIEETQYF. Looking up the rest from reference TRBV5-1 and TRBJ2-5 gives the full variable domain: KAGVTQTPRYLIKTRGQQVTLSCSPISGHRSVSWYQQTPGQGLQFLFEYFSETQRNKGNFPGRFSGRQFSNSRSEMNVSTLELGDSALYLCASSLSGIEETQYFGPGTRLLVL.

This rearrangement joins TRBV7-9 to TRBJ2-1, with 7 bases fitting TRBD1. V shed 5 bases, J shed 7 bases, and the junction held 8 bases outside the gene matches. CDR1 and CDR2 (germline): SEHNR, FQNEAQ (reference sequence). The CDR3 loop spans 14 amino acids. CDR3 in amino acids: CASSRTGAGNEQFF. The CDR3 DNA sequence: TGTGCCAGCAGCAGAACAGGGGCTGGGAATGAGCAGTTCTTC.

This chain connects TRBV5-4 to TRBJ1-5; no definite D call. V lost 0 bases, J lost 0 bases, and 10 bases lay in between. Germline V gene data show CDR1 as SGHNT and CDR2 as YYREEE (reference sequence). The CDR3 covers 16 residues. The CDR3 bases are TGTGCCAGCAGCTTGGACGGGTCCTCTAGCAATCAGCCCCAGCATTTT. It codes for CASSLDGSSSNQPQHF.

The CDR3: CASSKTGLGNQPQHF. Written as DNA, the CDR3 is TGTGCCAGCAGTAAAACAGGGTTGGGCAATCAGCCCCAGCATTTT. The chain links TRBV27 to TRBJ1-5; TRBD1 is a possible D gene (6 bases). This CDR3 region has 15 residues. V dropped 5 bases and J dropped 2 bases, with 13 bases sitting between them. Germline V gene data show CDR1 as MNHEY and CDR2 as SMNVEV (reference sequence).

The chain links TRBV5-1 to TRBJ1-1; D is perhaps TRBD1 (6 bases). Germline loops: CDR1 SGHRS, CDR2 YFSETQ. V was shortened by 3 bases and J by 7 bases, with 16 bases between the two germline ends. This CDR3 region has 14 residues. CDR3 in amino acids: CASSSTGLEVEAFF. Here the CDR3 DNA reads TGCGCCAGCAGCTCTACAGGGTTGGAGGTTGAAGCTTTCTTT. Supplemented by reference TRBV5-1 and TRBJ1-1, the full variable domain reads KAGVTQTPRYLIKTRGQQVTLSCSPISGHRSVSWYQQTPGQGLQFLFEYFSETQRNKGNFPGRFSGRQFSNSRSEMNVSTLELGDSALYLCASSSTGLEVEAFFGQGTRLTVV.

The chain combines TRBV29-1 with TRBJ1-5; TRBD1 matches at 7 bases. V lost 3 bases and J lost 9; bases outside the gene matches: 8. CDR1 SQVTM and CDR2 ANQGSEA come from the germline V gene. The CDR3 length is 13 residues. CDR3: CSVESWQGGPQHF. The CDR3 DNA is TGCAGCGTTGAGTCGTGGCAGGGGGGGCCCCAGCATTTT.

The chain employs TRBV5-4 and TRBJ1-2; 9 bases are shared with TRBD1. The germline V gene has CDR1 SGHNT and CDR2 YYREEE (reference sequence). Trimming at V came to 4 bases and at J to 8 bases, leaving 9 bases not matched to a gene. This CDR3 comprises 14 residues. CDR3 in DNA: TGTGCCAGCAGCCAGGGACAGGGAGAGATGGGCTACACCTTC. This codes for CASSQGQGEMGYTF.

The chain employs TRBV18 and TRBJ1-4; tentatively, D is TRBD1 (5 bases). The CDR3 totals 13 residues. Trimming pared 2 bases from V and 6 bases from J, leaving 7 bases between. Germline CDR1 is KGHSH and CDR2 is LQKENI. Here the CDR3 reads CASSPGADEKLFF. The CDR3 DNA reads TGTGCCAGCTCACCAGGGGCGGATGAAAAACTGTTTTTT.

The chain carries TRBV10-1 and TRBJ2-5; no reliable D call. The germline CDR1 and CDR2 sequences are WNHNN and SYGVQD (reference sequence). The germline V and J ends were trimmed by 5 bases and 1 base, with 5 bases remaining between them. This CDR3 is built from 12 residues. The CDR3 is CASSRGQETQYF. DNA for the CDR3: TGCGCCAGCAGTAGAGGCCAAGAGACCCAGTACTTC.

The J gene is TRBJ2-2, the V gene TRBV3-1 (or the pseudogene TRBV3-2), with D maybe TRBD1 (5 bases). Deletions cut 4 bases from V and 0 bases from J, with 12 bases between. Germline V gene sequence: CDR1 LGHDT, CDR2 YNNKEL (reference sequence). The CDR3 contains 16 residues. The CDR3 DNA reads as TGTGCCAGCAGCCCGGCAGGGTGGACGAACACCGGGGAGCTGTTTTTT. This sequence encodes CASSPAGWTNTGELFF.

This chain links TRBV2 with TRBJ1-4, with 8 bases lining up with TRBD1. Germline lookup yields CDR1 SNHLY and CDR2 FYNNEI. The CDR3 spans 14 residues. The V segment lost 10 bases and the J segment 7 bases; nucleotides outside the gene matches: 11. The CDR3 loop is CATSTGAVGEKLFF. The DNA for the CDR3 is TGTGCCACATCGACAGGGGCCGTTGGTGAAAAACTGTTTTTT.

V gene TRBV29-1 combines with J gene TRBJ1-4; 8 bases match TRBD1. Germline V gene lookup returns CDR1 SQVTM and CDR2 ANQGSEA. This CDR3 spans 14 amino acids. V was clipped by 3 bases and J by 8 bases; unmatched bases: 8. DNA of the CDR3: TGCAGCGTTGAGCAGGGGGCAGGTGGGGAAAAACTGTTTTTT. It yields the protein CSVEQGAGGEKLFF.

This sequence joins TRBV10-3 and TRBJ2-7; 9 nucleotides align to TRBD2. Germline V gene sequence: CDR1 ENHRY, CDR2 SYGVKD. Germline trimming cut 3 bases from V and 3 bases from J; bases unmatched to any gene: 6. The length of the CDR3 is 15 residues. The CDR3 sequence: CAISEVLAGVYEQYV. The CDR3 DNA follows: TGTGCCATCAGTGAAGTACTAGCGGGCGTCTACGAGCAGTACGTC.

The CDR3 is CASSIGRRNPMYGYTF. DNA of the CDR3: TGTGCCAGTAGTATAGGTCGCAGAAACCCGATGTATGGCTACACCTTC. The gene calls are TRBV19 and TRBJ1-2; D not certain. This CDR3 spans 16 amino acids. The germline gives CDR1 LNHDA, CDR2 SQIVND (reference sequence). V gave up 1 base and J gave up 5 bases, with 17 bases separating them.

The CDR3 protein is CASSPLAATSYEQYV. In DNA, the CDR3 is TGCGCCAGCAGCCCCCTAGCGGCAACCTCCTACGAGCAGTACGTC. The chain couples TRBV10-2 to TRBJ2-7, with TRBD2 identical over 7 bases. With 6 bases clipped from V and 0 bases from J, the junction kept 8 bases outside the gene matches. The germline V gene encodes CDR1 WSHSY and CDR2 SAAADI. The CDR3 length is 15 residues.

The rearrangement uses TRBV28 and TRBJ1-5; D gene unclear. The CDR3 has 16 residues. V lost 6 bases and J lost 7, with 22 bases in between. The germline CDR1 and CDR2 sequences are MDHEN and SYDVKM. The CDR3 coding sequence is TGTGCCAGCAGACCGTACTCAAGGAGCAGAATCCAGCCCCAGCATTTT. This gives the protein CASRPYSRSRIQPQHF.

This clone was seen more than once but under ten times. This chain joins TRBV27 and TRBJ2-7; 11 bases are a match to TRBD2. The CDR3 length is 15 residues. V shed 7 bases, J shed 2 bases, and the junction held 7 bases outside the gene matches. Germline V gene data show CDR1 as MNHEY and CDR2 as SMNVEV (reference sequence). The CDR3 region is CASKSGTSGAYEQYV. The CDR3 nucleotides are TGTGCCAGCAAAAGTGGGACTAGCGGTGCCTACGAGCAGTACGTC.

The CDR3 DNA sequence: TGCGCCAGCAGTGGACAGGTACTTGGTGAGCAGTACTTC. Its translation: CASSGQVLGEQYF. The chain combines TRBV10-1 with TRBJ2-7, with D possibly being TRBD1 (6 bases). The CDR3 runs to 13 residues. Trimming took 4 bases from V and 7 from J, leaving 14 bases between them. Germline loops: CDR1 WNHNN, CDR2 SYGVQD (reference sequence).

The gene calls are TRBV6-1 and TRBJ2-5; D is uncertain. V gave up 0 bases and J gave up 5 bases, with 13 bases separating them. CDR3 size: 15 residues. Germline values: CDR1 MNHNS, CDR2 SASEGT. The CDR3 DNA reads TGTGCCAGCAGTGAAGCCGAGGATCGCGCGGAGACCCAGTACTTC. Amino acid sequence: CASSEAEDRAETQYF.